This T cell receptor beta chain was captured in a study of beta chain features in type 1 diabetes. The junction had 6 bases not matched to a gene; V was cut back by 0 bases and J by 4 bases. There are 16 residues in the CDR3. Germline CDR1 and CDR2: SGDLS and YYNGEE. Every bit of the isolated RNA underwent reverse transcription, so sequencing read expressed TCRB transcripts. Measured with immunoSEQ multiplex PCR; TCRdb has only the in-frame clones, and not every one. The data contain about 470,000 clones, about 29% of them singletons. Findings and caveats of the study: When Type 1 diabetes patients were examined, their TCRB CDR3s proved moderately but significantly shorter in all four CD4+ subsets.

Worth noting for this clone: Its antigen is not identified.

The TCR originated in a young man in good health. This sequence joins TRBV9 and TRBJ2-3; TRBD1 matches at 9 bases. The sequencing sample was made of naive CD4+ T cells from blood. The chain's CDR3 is CASSVGGQGWADTQYF. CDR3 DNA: TGTGCCAGCAGCGTAGGGGGACAGGGCTGGGCAGATACGCAGTATTTT.